These 31 T cell receptor beta chains were sequenced from one sample in a study of blood T cell repertoires in COVID-19. Assay: immunoSEQ multiplex PCR; the TCRdb copy retains only in-frame clones and omits some. The profile covers more than 100,000 clones, with 79% appearing a single time and about 4% taken by the ten largest. Specimen: peripheral blood. The receptor set was obtained from a woman of 80 years or more with acute or convalescent COVID-19.

This chain links TRBV19 with TRBJ1-5; TRBD1 aligns across 9 bases. CDR1 and CDR2 from the germline V gene are LNHDA and SQIVND (reference sequence). Trimming cost V 3 bases and J 5 bases; bases outside gene matches: 5. CDR3 size: 15 residues. In DNA form, the CDR3 reads TGTGCCAGTAGTATGGGACAGGGTGGGTATCAGCCCCAGCATTTT. It codes for CASSMGQGGYQPQHF.

The rearrangement uses TRBV19 and TRBJ2-1; D unresolved. Germline V gene lookup returns CDR1 LNHDA and CDR2 SQIVND (reference sequence). This CDR3 has 13 amino acids. Trimming removed 5 bases from V and 4 bases from J, with 9 bases in between. For the CDR3, the DNA is TGTGCCAGTAGTTCTGGCGGATACAATGAGCAGTTCTTC. Translation gives CASSSGGYNEQFF. Full variable domain (remainder filled in from reference TRBV19 and TRBJ2-1): DGGITQSPKYLFRKEGQNVTLSCEQNLNHDAMYWYRQDPGQGLRLIYYSQIVNDFQKGDIAEGYSVSREKKESFPLTVTSAQKNPTAFYLCASSSGGYNEQFFGPGTRLTVL.

This clone was detected only a few times. The gene calls are TRBV7-9 and TRBJ1-4; D possibly corresponds to TRBD1 (5 bases). This CDR3 spans 15 amino acids. Trimming cost V 0 bases and J 7 bases, with 12 bases left between them. Germline V CDR1 and CDR2: SEHNR, FQNEAQ (reference sequence). The DNA of the CDR3 is TGTGCCAGCAGCTTAGCGTCGACAGAAACTGAAAAACTGTTTTTT. Its translation is CASSLASTETEKLFF.

The V gene is TRBV3-1 (or the pseudogene TRBV3-2), the J gene TRBJ2-5; no reliable D call. V was shortened by 2 bases and J by 1 base, with 5 bases between the two germline ends. This CDR3 has 13 residues. Germline assignment: CDR1 LGHDT and CDR2 YNNKEL (reference sequence). The CDR3 sequence: CASSQYSQETQYF. The CDR3 region has the DNA TGTGCCAGCAGCCAATATAGCCAAGAGACCCAGTACTTC.

The V and J genes are TRBV3-1 (or the pseudogene TRBV3-2) and TRBJ2-1, with 9 positions matching TRBD1. This CDR3 comprises 14 residues. Germline V lookup: CDR1 LGHDT, CDR2 YNNKEL (reference sequence). V gave up 4 bases and J gave up 6 bases; unmatched junction bases: 4. This CDR3 is CASSPGQGGNEQFF. CDR3 nucleotides: TGTGCCAGCAGCCCGGGACAGGGTGGCAATGAGCAGTTCTTC.

This chain links TRBV18 with TRBJ1-4; D unclear. V lost 4 bases to trimming and J lost 0 bases, with 9 bases between them. The CDR3 loop spans 15 amino acids. CDR1 is KGHSH and CDR2 is LQKENI in the germline V gene. CDR3 bases: TGTGCCAGCTCACTGTCACTAGCAACTAATGAAAAACTGTTTTTT. Translated: CASSLSLATNEKLFF.

This chain uses TRBV24-1 with TRBJ1-4; 8 bases fit TRBD1. The CDR3 covers 14 residues. Germline V CDR1 and CDR2: KGHDR, SFDVKD. The trim removed 7 bases at V and 7 bases at J, leaving 7 bases unmatched. The CDR3 sequence is CATRCRGLSEKLFF. CDR3 sequence (DNA): TGTGCCACCAGATGCAGGGGGCTTAGTGAAAAACTGTTTTTT.

This clone was counted a few times. The rearrangement joins TRBV21-1 to TRBJ1-2; TRBD1 is the table's D call and was not checked against the DNA. TRBV21-1 is a documented pseudogene. The CDR3 length is 17 residues. CDR3 in DNA: TGTGCCAGCAGCAACTGGACAGCTACCAAACCAAACTATGGCTACACCTTC. It is translated as CASSNWTATKPNYGYTF.

This clone was counted once. The V call is TRBV19, the J call TRBJ2-3, with 8 bases that match TRBD2. The CDR3 runs 15 residues. Germline trimming cut 1 base from V and 1 base from J; bases unmatched to any gene: 1. CDR1 LNHDA and CDR2 SQIVND come from the germline V gene (reference sequence). The CDR3 region is CASSIVGGGTDTQYF. CDR3 DNA: TGTGCCAGTAGTATAGTCGGGGGGGGCACAGATACGCAGTATTTT.

This clone was seen a few times. The chain joins TRBV9 to TRBJ2-2; TRBD2 aligns across 8 bases. The V segment lost 7 bases and the J segment 0 bases; nucleotides outside the gene matches: 11. The CDR3 is 17 amino acids. CDR1 and CDR2 from the germline V gene are SGDLS and YYNGEE. CDR3 in amino acids: CASRPGLAGANTGELFF. The DNA of the CDR3 is TGTGCCAGCCGACCCGGACTAGCCGGAGCGAACACCGGGGAGCTGTTTTTT.

Written as DNA, the CDR3 is TGTGCCAGCAGCTTAGGAGGGGGGGCGGACACTGAAGCTTTCTTT. Translating gives CASSLGGGADTEAFF. The chain links TRBV7-8 to TRBJ1-1, with TRBD1 as a possible D gene (6 bases). The V end was cut by 1 base, the J end by 3 bases, with 12 bases between. Germline values: CDR1 SGHVS, CDR2 FQNEAQ. This CDR3 has 15 residues.

This chain links TRBV11-2 with TRBJ2-2; a weak D match, TRBD2 (6 bases). The CDR3 extends over 15 amino acids. Deletions cut 6 bases from V and 4 bases from J, with 15 bases between. Germline loops: CDR1 SGHAT, CDR2 FQNNGV. The CDR3 DNA follows: TGTGCCAGCAGAAGCCCAGGGAGGAGCACCGGGGAGCTGTTTTTT. Residues: CASRSPGRSTGELFF.

The chain uses TRBV28 and TRBJ2-6, with a weak D call TRBD2 (7 bases). CDR1 is MDHEN, CDR2 SYDVKM, per germline. This CDR3 comprises 18 residues. Trimming left V 7 bases short and J 1 base short, with 20 bases between. The CDR3 sequence is CASMSRGGGESGANVLTF. The CDR3 bases are TGTGCCAGCATGAGTAGAGGGGGAGGGGAATCTGGGGCCAACGTCCTGACTTTC. Using reference TRBV28 and TRBJ2-6 for the parts outside the CDR3, the full variable domain is DVKVTQSSRYLVKRTGEKVFLECVQDMDHENMFWYRQDPGLGLRLIYFSYDVKMKEKGDIPEGYSVSREKKERFSLILESASTNQTSMYLCASMSRGGGESGANVLTFGAGSRLTVL.

This clone was found once. The gene calls are TRBV10-3 and TRBJ1-1; 8 positions match TRBD1. Germline V gives CDR1 ENHRY, CDR2 SYGVKD. The CDR3 is made up of 14 amino acids. V was pared by 8 bases and J by 4 bases, with 9 bases of the junction left unmatched. The CDR3 protein is CAIAGQEAGTEAFF. CDR3 in DNA: TGTGCCATCGCGGGACAGGAGGCGGGCACTGAAGCTTTCTTT.

The chain links TRBV19 to TRBJ1-5, with D unresolved. The V gene lost 5 bases and the J gene lost 7 bases, with 12 bases spanning the gap. The CDR3 covers 13 residues. Germline V lookup: CDR1 LNHDA, CDR2 SQIVND (reference sequence). CDR3 DNA: TGTGCCAGTAGTGAAAGCATTTACCAGCCCCAGCATTTT. Its protein is CASSESIYQPQHF.

This chain connects TRBV9 to TRBJ2-2; the D gene is possibly TRBD1 (6 bases). Germline V gene data show CDR1 as SGDLS and CDR2 as YYNGEE. This CDR3 spans 15 amino acids. V lost 4 bases and J 6 bases, leaving 16 bases between the germline ends. The CDR3 reads CASSTRDKLAGELFF. As DNA, the CDR3 is TGTGCCAGCAGCACCCGGGACAAGTTGGCCGGGGAGCTGTTTTTT.

The rearrangement links TRBV14 to TRBJ2-3; 9 positions agree with TRBD1. This CDR3 region has 16 residues. Germline assignment: CDR1 SGHDN and CDR2 FVKESK. Unmatched junction bases numbered 8, after V lost 4 bases and J lost 3 bases. The CDR3 bases are TGTGCCAGCAGCCGGCAACCGGGACAGGGTACAGATACGCAGTATTTT. Translating gives CASSRQPGQGTDTQYF.

This clone occurred once. The V gene is TRBV5-1, the J gene TRBJ2-3, with D tentatively TRBD2 (6 bases). CDR1 is SGHRS and CDR2 is YFSETQ in the germline V gene. This CDR3 spans 16 amino acids. V dropped 3 bases and J dropped 1 base, with 15 bases sitting between them. This CDR3 is CASSWAVGEGTDTQYF. The CDR3 DNA follows: TGCGCCAGCAGCTGGGCGGTCGGGGAGGGCACAGATACGCAGTATTTT.

This chain links TRBV7-9 with TRBJ2-3; D call uncertain. CDR1 SEHNR and CDR2 FQNEAQ come from the germline V gene (reference sequence). The CDR3 covers 13 residues. The ends were cut back, 2 bases at V and 2 bases at J, with 5 bases in the middle. CDR3 in DNA: TGTGCCAGCAGCTTACCGTCCACAGATACGCAGTATTTT. As protein: CASSLPSTDTQYF. Drawing the rest from reference TRBV7-9 and TRBJ2-3, the complete variable domain is DTGVSQNPRHKITKRGQNVTFRCDPISEHNRLYWYRQTLGQGPEFLTYFQNEAQLEKSRLLSDRFSAERPKGSFSTLEIQRTEQGDSAMYLCASSLPSTDTQYFGPGTRLTVL.

A single count supports this clone. The V call is TRBV6-5, the J call TRBJ1-4; 11 bases are shared with TRBD1. This CDR3 has 15 residues. Looked up from germline, CDR1 is MNHEY and CDR2 is SVGAGI. Trimming removed 8 bases from V and 2 bases from J; junction bases left unmatched: 4. DNA of the CDR3: TGTGCCAGCCGGGACAGGGGGTTGACTAATGAAAAACTGTTTTTT. Its protein is CASRDRGLTNEKLFF.

This chain joins TRBV7-8 and TRBJ2-2; D unclear. Germline V lookup: CDR1 SGHVS, CDR2 FQNEAQ. The CDR3 consists of 14 residues. V was trimmed by 5 bases and J by 2 bases, leaving 9 bases between them. CDR3 region: CASSILTNTGELFF. The CDR3 DNA is TGTGCCAGCAGCATCCTGACAAACACCGGGGAGCTGTTTTTT.

The chain recombines TRBV7-2 with TRBJ1-2; D is unresolved. The CDR3 is made up of 14 amino acids. CDR1 is SGHTA and CDR2 is FQGNSA in the germline V gene. V gave up 0 bases and J gave up 3 bases, with 8 bases separating them. CDR3 DNA sequence: TGTGCCAGCAGCTTAGCTGGAGAATACTATGGCTACACCTTC. Protein sequence: CASSLAGEYYGYTF.

This clone was picked up a small number of times. In DNA form, the CDR3 reads TGTGCCAGCAGCGTACAGGGGGTCCCCAACAATGAGCAGTTCTTC. Translated, it gives CASSVQGVPNNEQFF. The V and J genes are TRBV9 and TRBJ2-1; TRBD1 aligns across 7 bases. Germline-derived CDR1 and CDR2 are SGDLS and YYNGEE. J was trimmed by 5 bases and V by 1 base; bases with no gene match: 6. The CDR3 runs to 15 residues.

The V and J genes are TRBV2 and TRBJ1-1; 7 positions agree with TRBD1. V gave up 6 bases and J gave up 2 bases; unmatched junction bases: 3. From germline, CDR1 is SNHLY and CDR2 FYNNEI. CDR3 length equals 13 residues. The CDR3 here is CASRGQINTEAFF. The CDR3 nucleotides are TGTGCCAGCAGGGGACAGATAAACACTGAAGCTTTCTTT.

The V and J genes are TRBV9 and TRBJ2-2, with 7 bases aligning to TRBD1. The germline V gene has CDR1 SGDLS and CDR2 YYNGEE. CDR3 length: 15 residues. Germline trimming cut 4 bases from V and 1 base from J; bases unmatched to any gene: 4. This CDR3 reads CASSPRTGNTGELFF. The CDR3 coding sequence is TGTGCCAGCAGCCCCCGGACAGGGAACACCGGGGAGCTGTTTTTT. Full variable domain (rest looked up from reference TRBV9 and TRBJ2-2): DSGVTQTPKHLITATGQRVTLRCSPRSGDLSVYWYQQSLDQGLQFLIQYYNGEERAKGNILERFSAQQFPDLHSELNLSSLELGDSALYFCASSPRTGNTGELFFGEGSRLTVL.

This clone is a singleton in its sample. V usage is TRBV30 and J usage is TRBJ2-6; weak D call: TRBD2 (5 bases). CDR1 and CDR2 from the germline V gene are GTSNPN and SVGIG (reference sequence). V was shortened by 7 bases and J by 0 bases, with 19 bases between the two germline ends. This CDR3 is built from 17 residues. The DNA for the CDR3 is TGTGCCTCGGGTGGGAAAGTCGGACTCTCTGGGGCCAACGTCCTGACTTTC. Amino acid sequence: CASGGKVGLSGANVLTF.

V usage is TRBV6-6 and J usage is TRBJ2-3; TRBD2 aligns across 10 bases. The CDR3 totals 22 residues. V was clipped by 5 bases and J by 4 bases; unmatched bases: 27. Germline CDR1 is MNHNY and CDR2 is SVGAGI (reference sequence). In DNA form, the CDR3 reads TGTGCCAGCAGTCAGGGGGCGCTCCGCGGGGCTAGCGGGAGTGGCGGTCCAGATACGCAGTATTTT. It translates to CASSQGALRGASGSGGPDTQYF.

This clone was recorded once. The chain is built from TRBV7-2 and TRBJ2-1; 14 positions match TRBD2. J lost 6 bases, V lost 5 bases, and 9 bases had no gene match. The CDR3 covers 17 residues. CDR1 and CDR2 (germline): SGHTA, FQGNSA. CDR3 sequence: CASSEIGTSGRGNEQFF. CDR3 nucleotides: TGTGCCAGCAGCGAGATCGGGACTAGCGGGAGAGGCAATGAGCAGTTCTTC. The full variable domain, rest sourced from reference TRBV7-2 and TRBJ2-1, is GAGVSQSPSNKVTEKGKDVELRCDPISGHTALYWYRQSLGQGLEFLIYFQGNSAPDKSGLPSDRFSAERTGGSVSTLTIQRTQQEDSAVYLCASSEIGTSGRGNEQFFGPGTRLTVL.

V gene TRBV7-9 combines with J gene TRBJ2-2, with TRBD1 matching over 9 bases. CDR1 is SEHNR, CDR2 FQNEAQ, per germline (reference sequence). The CDR3 totals 16 residues. V shed 5 bases, J shed 6 bases, and the junction held 10 bases outside the gene matches. CDR3 nucleotides: TGTGCCAGCAGCCGCACCGACAGGGGGGACTCCGGGGAGCTGTTTTTT. Translated, it gives CASSRTDRGDSGELFF.

This chain uses TRBV5-5 with TRBJ1-1; 7 nucleotides align to TRBD1. Germline trimming cut 4 bases from V and 3 bases from J; bases unmatched to any gene: 9. Looked up from germline, CDR1 is SGHKS and CDR2 is YYEKEE (reference sequence). The CDR3 is made up of 15 amino acids. In DNA, the CDR3 is TGTGCCAGCAGCACCCGACAGGGAATGGACACTGAAGCTTTCTTT. It specifies CASSTRQGMDTEAFF.

This rearrangement joins TRBV30 to TRBJ2-1; perhaps TRBD1 as D (5 bases). V gave up 2 bases and J gave up 4 bases, with 12 bases separating them. CDR1 is GTSNPN and CDR2 is SVGIG in the germline V gene (reference sequence). The CDR3 loop spans 14 amino acids. CDR3 nucleotides: TGTGCCTGGAGTTTGGGGCAAAGATACAATGAGCAGTTCTTC. As protein: CAWSLGQRYNEQFF.